Listed here are 15 T cell receptor beta chains from one sample, sequenced in a study of blood T cell repertoires in COVID-19. Sequenced by immunoSEQ multiplex PCR; TCRdb stores in-frame clones only, minus some. The data show about 130,000 clones, 88% seen once. Sequencing was done on a sample of peripheral blood. These receptors came from a woman of 80 years or more with acute or convalescent COVID-19.

This sequence joins TRBV7-9 and TRBJ1-6; D remains ambiguous. CDR3 length: 15 residues. Germline V CDR1 and CDR2: SEHNR, FQNEAQ (reference sequence). Trimming left V 4 bases short and J 8 bases short, with 15 bases between. The CDR3 DNA reads TGTGCCAGCAGCTACAGTTTACAAAGTCATTCACCCCTCCACTTT. Its translation: CASSYSLQSHSPLHF.

The chain recombines TRBV4-2 with TRBJ1-5, with D unclear. Trimming left V 0 bases short and J 10 bases short, with 19 bases between. The CDR3 is 16 residues long. Germline loops: CDR1 LGHNA, CDR2 YNFKEQ. CDR3: CASSQDHGSGNRPQHF. The CDR3 nucleotides are TGTGCCAGCAGCCAAGATCATGGCAGCGGCAATCGTCCCCAGCATTTT.

The chain couples TRBV5-4 to TRBJ2-7, with 8 bases lining up with TRBD2. CDR1 is SGHNT, CDR2 YYREEE, per germline (reference sequence). CDR3 length: 15 amino acids. The trim removed 4 bases at V and 6 bases at J, leaving 12 bases unmatched. The CDR3: CASSPGRAGAVEQYF. CDR3 DNA: TGTGCCAGCAGCCCGGGGCGAGCGGGGGCGGTCGAGCAGTACTTC.

V and J are TRBV19 and TRBJ1-1; D is ambiguous. Germline V gene lookup returns CDR1 LNHDA and CDR2 SQIVND (reference sequence). This CDR3 has 13 residues. V lost 1 base and J lost 3, with 6 bases in between. The CDR3 spells CASSIGRYTEAFF. The CDR3 nucleotides are TGTGCCAGTAGTATAGGGAGATACACTGAAGCTTTCTTT.

This clone was counted once. V usage is TRBV5-1 and J usage is TRBJ2-5, with 9 bases fitting TRBD2. Trimming at V came to 5 bases and at J to 3 bases, leaving 8 bases not matched to a gene. Germline V gene sequence: CDR1 SGHRS, CDR2 YFSETQ. CDR3 length: 15 residues. CDR3 amino acids: CASSLAGDLKETQYF. For the CDR3, the DNA is TGCGCCAGCAGTTTAGCGGGGGATTTAAAAGAGACCCAGTACTTC.

The chain has TRBV28 and TRBJ2-2; 11 bases line up with TRBD2. The CDR3 is made up of 15 amino acids. J was trimmed by 4 bases and V by 5 bases; bases with no gene match: 3. Germline V gives CDR1 MDHEN, CDR2 SYDVKM. The CDR3 spells CASSTLAGGTGELFF. The CDR3 DNA follows: TGTGCCAGCAGTACCCTAGCGGGAGGCACCGGGGAGCTGTTTTTT.

The rearrangement uses TRBV7-9 and TRBJ2-1; no firm D call. The CDR3 runs to 13 residues. The germline V gene encodes CDR1 SEHNR and CDR2 FQNEAQ (reference sequence). V was pared by 2 bases and J by 3 bases, with 5 bases between. The DNA for the CDR3 is TGTGCCAGCAGCTTACCAAACTACAATGAGCAGTTCTTC. This translates into CASSLPNYNEQFF. Drawing the rest from reference TRBV7-9 and TRBJ2-1, the complete variable domain is DTGVSQNPRHKITKRGQNVTFRCDPISEHNRLYWYRQTLGQGPEFLTYFQNEAQLEKSRLLSDRFSAERPKGSFSTLEIQRTEQGDSAMYLCASSLPNYNEQFFGPGTRLTVL.

The V and J genes are TRBV25-1 and TRBJ1-2; D may be TRBD1 (6 bases). The germline gives CDR1 MGHDK, CDR2 SYGVNS. The CDR3 runs to 15 residues. Trimming cost V 5 bases and J 3 bases, with 16 bases left between them. The DNA for the CDR3 is TGTGCCAGCAGTACACAGGGAGATCCGGACTATGGCTACACCTTC. Protein product: CASSTQGDPDYGYTF.

This chain joins TRBV10-3 and TRBJ2-3; 13 bases map to TRBD2. The CDR3 contains 18 residues. Per the germline V gene, CDR1 is ENHRY and CDR2 is SYGVKD. Trimming at V came to 4 bases and at J to 5 bases, leaving 12 bases not matched to a gene. The CDR3 nucleotides read TGTGCCATCAGTGTGGGACTAGCGGGAACCTTCGGGGAAGATACGCAGTATTTT. The encoded protein is CAISVGLAGTFGEDTQYF.

With respect to this clone: The sample has other DNA sequences that encode this CDR3 too. The chain combines TRBV11-1 with TRBJ2-7; TRBD1 aligns across 8 bases. V lost 5 bases to trimming and J lost 3 bases; unmatched junction nucleotides: 6. CDR3 length: 14 residues. The germline V gene encodes CDR1 SGHAT and CDR2 FQDESV (reference sequence). The CDR3 DNA reads as TGTGCCAGCAGCCCTAGGACAGGGAACTACGAGCAGTACTTC. This sequence encodes CASSPRTGNYEQYF.

The chain combines TRBV6-6 with TRBJ1-2; 7 bases fit TRBD1. Germline loops: CDR1 MNHNY, CDR2 SVGAGI (reference sequence). The CDR3 has 14 amino acids. The V gene end was trimmed by 5 bases and the J gene end by 0 bases; junction bases not matched to a gene: 3. The CDR3, as DNA: TGTGCCAGCAGTCCCCAGGGGGCTAACTATGGCTACACCTTC. This gives the protein CASSPQGANYGYTF.

This clone was recorded once. A read error may account for a junction end that differs from germline. The sample carries other DNA sequences with the same CDR3. This CDR3 is CASTGEGVFYSYTF. In DNA, the CDR3 is TGTGCCAGTACGGGTGAGGGGGTTTTCTATAGCTACACCTTC. The genes are TRBV2 and TRBJ1-2; a weak D match, TRBD1 (6 bases). This CDR3 region has 14 residues. Germline V gives CDR1 SNHLY, CDR2 FYNNEI. The variable domain in full, completed from reference TRBV2 and TRBJ1-2, reads EPEVTQTPSHQVTQMGQEVILRCVPISNHLYFYWYRQILGQKVEFLVSFYNNEISEKSEIFDDQFSVERPDGSNFTLKIRSTKLEDSAMYFCASTGEGVFYSYTFGSGTRLTVV.

This rearrangement joins TRBV29-1 to TRBJ2-7; 10 bases are shared with TRBD1. CDR1 is SQVTM and CDR2 is ANQGSEA in the germline V gene. The ends lost 6 bases at V and 3 bases at J; junction bases unmatched: 8. The CDR3 loop spans 14 amino acids. The CDR3 DNA follows: TGCAGCGTCAGGGGGACAGGGGCACTCTACGAGCAGTACTTC. This gives the protein CSVRGTGALYEQYF.

V is TRBV28 and J is TRBJ1-6; 9 nucleotides match TRBD1. The CDR3 spans 19 residues. V shed 5 bases, J shed 6 bases, and the junction held 17 bases outside the gene matches. The V gene's germline CDR1 is MDHEN and CDR2 SYDVKM. The CDR3 sequence is CASSPNRDRVGSGNSPLHF. The DNA of the CDR3 is TGTGCCAGCAGTCCTAACCGGGACAGGGTGGGTAGCGGTAATTCACCCCTCCACTTT.

This clone was recorded only once. CDR3 amino acids: CASSFRIDGELFF. CDR3 coding DNA: TGTGCCAGCAGTTTTCGTATAGACGGGGAGCTGTTTTTT. The V call is TRBV12-3 or TRBV12-4, the J call TRBJ2-2; D is ambiguous. Trimming took 3 bases from V and 7 from J, leaving 9 bases between them. This CDR3 has 13 amino acids.